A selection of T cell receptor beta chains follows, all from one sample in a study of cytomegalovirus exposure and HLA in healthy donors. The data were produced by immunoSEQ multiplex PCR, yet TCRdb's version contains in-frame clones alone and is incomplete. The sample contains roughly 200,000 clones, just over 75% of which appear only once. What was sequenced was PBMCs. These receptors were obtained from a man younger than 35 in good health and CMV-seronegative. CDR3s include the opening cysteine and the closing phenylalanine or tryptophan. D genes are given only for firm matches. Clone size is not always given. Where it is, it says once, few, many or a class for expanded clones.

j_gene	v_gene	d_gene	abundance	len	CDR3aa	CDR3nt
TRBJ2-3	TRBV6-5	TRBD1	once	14	CASSPGQGAYTQYF	TGTGCCAGCAGTCCGGGACAGGGGGCTTATACGCAGTATTTT
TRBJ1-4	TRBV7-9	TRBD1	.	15	CSSSLGDRDNEKLFF	TGTTCCAGCAGCTTAGGGGACAGGGATAATGAAAAACTGTTTTTT
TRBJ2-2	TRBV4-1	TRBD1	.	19	CASSQGPGTEGTYTGELFF	TGCGCCAGCAGCCAAGGCCCCGGGACAGAGGGGACGTACACCGGGGAGCTGTTTTTT
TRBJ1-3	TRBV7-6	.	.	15	CASSYEGFAGNTIYF	TGTGCCAGCAGCTATGAGGGTTTCGCTGGAAACACCATATATTTT
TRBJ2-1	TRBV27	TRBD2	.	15	CASSPGLAEYNEQFF	TGTGCCAGCAGTCCGGGACTAGCGGAGTACAATGAGCAGTTCTTC
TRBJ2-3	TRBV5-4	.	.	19	CASSFQLRIQTKGTDTQYF	TGTGCCAGCAGCTTCCAATTGAGAATTCAGACAAAAGGCACAGATACGCAGTATTTT
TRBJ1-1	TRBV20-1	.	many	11	CRASMNTEAFF	TGCAGGGCCTCCATGAACACTGAAGCTTTCTTT
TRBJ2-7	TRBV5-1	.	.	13	CTSSWTETYEQYF	TGCACCAGCAGCTGGACAGAAACCTACGAGCAGTACTTC
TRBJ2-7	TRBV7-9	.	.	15	CASSFAPGAPYEQYF	TGTGCCAGCAGCTTTGCCCCAGGGGCCCCCTACGAGCAGTACTTC
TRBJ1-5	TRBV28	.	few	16	CASSLSQGTGNQPQHF	TGTGCCAGCAGTTTAAGTCAGGGTACGGGCAATCAGCCCCAGCATTTT
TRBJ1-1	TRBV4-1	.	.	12	CASSPLRGGAFF	TGCGCCAGCAGCCCTCTTAGGGGGGGAGCTTTCTTT
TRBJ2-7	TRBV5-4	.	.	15	CASSPGVAPPLEQYF	TGTGCCAGCAGCCCGGGGGTTGCACCGCCTCTCGAGCAGTACTTC
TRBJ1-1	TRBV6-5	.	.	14	CASSYLPGNTEAFF	TGTGCCAGCAGTTACCTGCCAGGGAACACTGAAGCTTTCTTT
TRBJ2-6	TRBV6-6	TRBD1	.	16	CASSSLTGVGANVLTF	TGTGCCAGCAGTTCCCTGACAGGGGTTGGGGCCAACGTCCTGACTTTC
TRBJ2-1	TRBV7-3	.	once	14	CASSLSAAYNEQFF	TGTGCCAGCAGCTTGTCTGCGGCGTACAATGAGCAGTTCTTC
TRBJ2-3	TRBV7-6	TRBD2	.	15	CASSLGGSNADTQYF	TGTGCCAGCAGCTTGGGCGGGAGTAACGCAGATACGCAGTATTTT
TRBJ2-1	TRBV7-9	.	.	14	CASSSWRDSNEQFF	TGTGCCAGCAGCTCTTGGCGGGACAGCAATGAGCAGTTCTTC
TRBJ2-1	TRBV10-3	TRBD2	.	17	CAISATGGRESYNEQFF	TGTGCCATCAGTGCTACCGGCGGGCGGGAGTCCTACAATGAGCAGTTCTTC
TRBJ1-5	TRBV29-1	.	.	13	CSVQLTGNQPQHF	TGCAGCGTTCAACTAACAGGGAATCAGCCCCAGCATTTT
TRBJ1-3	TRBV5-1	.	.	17	CASSLEDSLYSGNTIYF	TGCGCCAGCAGCTTGGAAGATAGCCTATACTCTGGAAACACCATATATTTT
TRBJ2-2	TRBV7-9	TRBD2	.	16	CASSLVSGSNAGELFF	TGTGCCAGCAGCTTAGTCAGCGGGAGTAACGCCGGGGAGCTGTTTTTT
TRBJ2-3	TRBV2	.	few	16	CASRIPGHNPTDTQYF	TGTGCCAGCAGGATACCAGGACATAACCCCACAGATACGCAGTATTTT
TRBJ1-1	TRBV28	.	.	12	CVTVLPYTEAFF	TGTGTGACTGTGTTACCCTACACTGAAGCTTTCTTT
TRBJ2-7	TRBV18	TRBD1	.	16	CASSPPIGTGGYEQYF	TGTGCCAGCTCACCACCGATCGGGACAGGGGGCTACGAGCAGTACTTC
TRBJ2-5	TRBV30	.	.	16	CAWSVGLSRGQETQYF	TGTGCCTGGAGTGTAGGTTTGAGCAGGGGCCAAGAGACCCAGTACTTC
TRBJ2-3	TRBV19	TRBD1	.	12	CATGWDSYTQYF	TGTGCCACCGGGTGGGACAGCTATACGCAGTATTTT
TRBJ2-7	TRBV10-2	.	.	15	CASRLPTRSSYEQYF	TGCGCCAGCAGACTACCGACTCGTTCCTCCTACGAGCAGTACTTC
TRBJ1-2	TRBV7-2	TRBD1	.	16	CASSLVTGVSNYGYTF	TGTGCCAGCAGCTTAGTAACAGGGGTATCCAACTATGGCTACACCTTC
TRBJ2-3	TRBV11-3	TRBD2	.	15	CASSLSGRRTDTQYF	TGTGCCAGCAGCTTAAGCGGGAGAAGAACAGATACGCAGTATTTT
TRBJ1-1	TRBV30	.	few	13	CAWTHQGNTEAFF	TGTGCCTGGACCCATCAGGGGAACACTGAAGCTTTCTTT
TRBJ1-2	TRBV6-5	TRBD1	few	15	CASSYDGQAHYGYTF	TGTGCCAGCAGTTACGATGGACAGGCCCACTATGGCTACACCTTC